This record covers a single T cell receptor (beta chain). Its antigen is still unknown. Trimming cost V 6 bases and J 9 bases; bases outside gene matches: 7. This CDR3 is built from 14 residues. TCRdb called the 5' RACE reads again in MiXCR, with one record for every CDR3 protein. The sample has roughly 1.6 million distinct CDR3 sequences, roughly 35% seen once; the top ten hold about 0.27%. The data derive from a study of identical twins. The study's findings and limits: It was out-of-frame TCR alpha sharing in monozygotic twins that models underestimated.

The donor group consisted entirely of healthy Caucasians. The sequence was collected from a newborn girl in good health. The chain recombines TRBV12-3 or TRBV12-4 with TRBJ2-1; 11 positions agree with TRBD2. The sample taken for sequencing was cord blood. The CDR3 DNA is TGTGCCAGCAGGCTAGCGGGAGGTTCCGGTGAGCAGTTCTTC. It is translated as CASRLAGGSGEQFF.